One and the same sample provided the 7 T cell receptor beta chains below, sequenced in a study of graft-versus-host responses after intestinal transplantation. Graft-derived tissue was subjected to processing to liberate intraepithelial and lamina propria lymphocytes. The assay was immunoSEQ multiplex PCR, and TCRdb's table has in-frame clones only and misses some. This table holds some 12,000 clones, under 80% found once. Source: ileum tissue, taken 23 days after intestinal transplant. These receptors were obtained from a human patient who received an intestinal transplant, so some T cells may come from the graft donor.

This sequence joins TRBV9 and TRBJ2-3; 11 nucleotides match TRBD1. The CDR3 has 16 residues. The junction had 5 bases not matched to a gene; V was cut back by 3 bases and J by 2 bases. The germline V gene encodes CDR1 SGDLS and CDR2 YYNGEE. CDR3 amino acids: CASSGRTGGTTDTQYF. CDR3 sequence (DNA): TGTGCCAGCAGCGGGAGGACAGGGGGCACCACAGATACGCAGTATTTT.

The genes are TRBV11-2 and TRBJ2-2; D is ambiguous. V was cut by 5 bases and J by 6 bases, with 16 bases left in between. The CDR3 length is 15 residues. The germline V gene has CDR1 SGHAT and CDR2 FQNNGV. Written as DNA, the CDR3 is TGTGCCAGCAGCCCCCCCGTAAGTGGTTCCGGGGAGCTGTTTTTT. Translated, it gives CASSPPVSGSGELFF.

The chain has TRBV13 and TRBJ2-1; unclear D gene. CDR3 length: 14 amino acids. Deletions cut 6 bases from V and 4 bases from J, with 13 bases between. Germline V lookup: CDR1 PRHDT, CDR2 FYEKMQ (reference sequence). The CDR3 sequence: CASRPTTSYNEQFF. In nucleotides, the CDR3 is TGTGCCAGCAGACCTACTACCAGTTACAATGAGCAGTTCTTC.

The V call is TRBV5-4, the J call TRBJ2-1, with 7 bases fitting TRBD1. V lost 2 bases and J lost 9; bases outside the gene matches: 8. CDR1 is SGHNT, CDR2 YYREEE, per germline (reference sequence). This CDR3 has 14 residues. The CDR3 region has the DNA TGTGCCAGCAGCTTTGTGGGATCAGGGGGTGAGCAGTTCTTC. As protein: CASSFVGSGGEQFF.

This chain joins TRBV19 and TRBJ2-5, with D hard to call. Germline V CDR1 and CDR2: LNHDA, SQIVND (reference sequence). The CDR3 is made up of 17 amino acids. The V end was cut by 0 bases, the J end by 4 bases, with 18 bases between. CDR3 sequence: CASSIEVTASWGETQYF. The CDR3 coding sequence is TGTGCCAGTAGTATAGAAGTAACAGCTTCCTGGGGAGAGACCCAGTACTTC.

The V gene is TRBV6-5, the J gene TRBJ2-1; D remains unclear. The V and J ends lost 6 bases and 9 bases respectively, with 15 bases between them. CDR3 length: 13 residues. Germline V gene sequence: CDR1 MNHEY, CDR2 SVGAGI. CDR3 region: CASSDVAYGEQFF. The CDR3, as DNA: TGTGCCAGCAGCGACGTGGCGTACGGTGAGCAGTTCTTC.

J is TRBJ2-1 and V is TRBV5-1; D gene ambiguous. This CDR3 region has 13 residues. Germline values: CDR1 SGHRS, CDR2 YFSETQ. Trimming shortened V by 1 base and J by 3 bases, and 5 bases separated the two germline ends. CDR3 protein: CASSLNYYNEQFF. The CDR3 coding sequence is TGCGCCAGCAGCTTGAACTACTACAATGAGCAGTTCTTC.